This TCR beta chain stems from a study of ipilimumab plus nivolumab after autologous stem cell transplantation. About the research overall: Patients received a median of roughly 5 ipilimumab and 8 or 9 nivolumab doses.

Dosing: nivolumab 3 mg/kg IV, weeks 1, 4, 7, 10, then every two weeks to week 26. This clone has a single count. Measured with immunoSEQ multiplex PCR; TCRdb has only the in-frame clones, and not every one. The data show some 15,000 clones, more than 80% seen once. The ends lost 5 bases at V and 1 base at J; junction bases unmatched: 3. CDR1 and CDR2 from the germline V gene are WNHNN and SYGVQD (reference sequence). CDR3 size: 15 residues. This chain connects TRBV10-1 to TRBJ2-3; the match to TRBD2 covers 10 bases. The sequence was obtained from a male donor with diffuse large B-cell lymphoma. Source: PBMCs, taken in a trial of ipilimumab plus nivolumab as post-transplant consolidation. This chain's CDR3 is CASSYGTSGTDTQYF. CDR3 coding DNA: TGCGCCAGCAGTTATGGGACTAGCGGCACAGATACGCAGTATTTT.